This T cell receptor beta chain was observed in a study of molecular identifiers for immune sequencing clone quantification. Study-wide context: In the replicates, RNA derived from approximately 20,000 or 100,000 naive CD8 cells was divided into five parts, and four were sequenced. General study results and limits: Clones that had above 20 RNA copies took up over 99% of effector molecules but under 1% in naive cells.

The sample holds many counts of this clonotype. Its antigen is currently unknown. Preparation of the bulk TCR libraries relied on previously described methods and listed TCR primers. MiXCR, applied by TCRdb to the PCR reads, yields one record per CDR3 protein. This sample has 45,000 to 55,000 distinct CDR3 sequences, with roughly 38% found just once. CDR3 length: 12 residues. V dropped 8 bases and J dropped 4 bases, with 9 bases sitting between them. Germline V lookup: CDR1 MDHEN, CDR2 SYDVKM. In the sort, naive CD8 T cells were defined as CD8+CD4-CCR7+CD45RA+. The sequencing input was naive CD8+ T cells from blood, with Jurkat cell RNA spiked in. Subset denoted: FACS-sorted CD8+CD4-CCR7+CD45RA+ naive T cells. The chain employs TRBV28 and TRBJ1-3; D not resolved. The receptor comes from a human donor in good health. Some libraries in this study had Jurkat cell RNA spiked in. The DNA of the CDR3 is TGTGCCAGCGACATAACAGGAAACACCATATATTTT. It yields the protein CASDITGNTIYF.